This TCR beta chain was sequenced in a study of shared clonotypes between healthy human individuals. CDR3 length: 11 amino acids. Trimming cost V 3 bases and J 5 bases, with 3 bases left between them. Germline CDR1 is LNHDA and CDR2 is SQIVND (reference sequence). Partitioning of CD4+ cells yielded a CD45RA+ naive subset and a CD45RA-negative memory subset. Deep-level assay runs were performed. For each subset, genomic DNA was distributed in equal portions over several immunoSEQ plates. Sequencing used immunoSEQ multiplex PCR; TCRdb keeps in-frame clones, though not all of them. The sample consists of around 1.6 million clones, approximately 98% of them appearing once.

Material for sequencing was naive CD4+ T cells sorted from blood. Subset meaning: CD45RA+ positively selected. The chain combines TRBV19 with TRBJ2-3; unclear D gene. The clonotype originates from a man aged 25-45 years in good health. The CDR3 spells CASSIKDTQYF. CDR3 nucleotides: TGTGCCAGTAGTATCAAAGATACGCAGTATTTT.